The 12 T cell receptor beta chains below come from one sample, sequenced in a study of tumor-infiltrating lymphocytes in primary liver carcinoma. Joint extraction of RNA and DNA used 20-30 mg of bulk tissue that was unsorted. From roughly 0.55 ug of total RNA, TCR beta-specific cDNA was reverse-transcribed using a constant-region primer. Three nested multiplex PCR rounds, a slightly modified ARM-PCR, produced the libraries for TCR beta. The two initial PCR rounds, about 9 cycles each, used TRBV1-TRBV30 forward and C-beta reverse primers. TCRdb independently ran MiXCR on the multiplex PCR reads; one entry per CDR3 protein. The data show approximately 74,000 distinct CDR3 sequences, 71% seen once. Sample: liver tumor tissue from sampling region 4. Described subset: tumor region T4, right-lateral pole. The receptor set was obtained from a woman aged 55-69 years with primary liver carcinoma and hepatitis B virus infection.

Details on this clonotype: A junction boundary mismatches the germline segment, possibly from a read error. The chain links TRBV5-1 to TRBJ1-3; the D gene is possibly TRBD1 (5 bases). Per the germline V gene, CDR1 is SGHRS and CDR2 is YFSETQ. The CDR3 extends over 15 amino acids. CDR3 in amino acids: CVSSLAGGTGNTICF. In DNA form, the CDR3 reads TGCGTCAGCAGCTTGGCCGGAGGGACTGGAAACACCATATGTTTT.

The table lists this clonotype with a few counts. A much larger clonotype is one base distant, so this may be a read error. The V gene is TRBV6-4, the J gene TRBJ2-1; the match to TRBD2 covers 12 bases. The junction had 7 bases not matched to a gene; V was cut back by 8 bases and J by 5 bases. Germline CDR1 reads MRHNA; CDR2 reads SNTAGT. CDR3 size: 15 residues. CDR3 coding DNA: TGTGCCAGCGGTGCCGGACTAGCGGGACACAATGAGCAGTTCTTC. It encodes CASGAGLAGHNEQFF.

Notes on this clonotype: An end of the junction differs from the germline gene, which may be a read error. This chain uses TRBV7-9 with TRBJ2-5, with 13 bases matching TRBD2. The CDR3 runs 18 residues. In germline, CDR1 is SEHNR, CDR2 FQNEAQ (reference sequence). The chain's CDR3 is CASSSETLAGGPQDTQYF. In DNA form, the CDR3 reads TGTGCCAGCAGCTCTGAGACACTAGCGGGAGGGCCCCAAGATACCCAGTACTTC. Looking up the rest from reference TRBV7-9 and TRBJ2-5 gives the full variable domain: DTGVSQNPRHKITKRGQNVTFRCDPISEHNRLYWYRQTLGQGPEFLTYFQNEAQLEKSRLLSDRFSAERPKGSFSTLEIQRTEQGDSAMYLCASSSETLAGGPQDTQYFGPGTRLLVL.

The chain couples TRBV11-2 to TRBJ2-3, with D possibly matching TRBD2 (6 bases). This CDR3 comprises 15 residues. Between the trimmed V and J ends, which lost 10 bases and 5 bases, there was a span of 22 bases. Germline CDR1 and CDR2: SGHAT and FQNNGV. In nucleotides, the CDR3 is TGTGCCACCCGTCTGGGGGACTTCGGGGTAGATACGCAGTATTTT. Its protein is CATRLGDFGVDTQYF.

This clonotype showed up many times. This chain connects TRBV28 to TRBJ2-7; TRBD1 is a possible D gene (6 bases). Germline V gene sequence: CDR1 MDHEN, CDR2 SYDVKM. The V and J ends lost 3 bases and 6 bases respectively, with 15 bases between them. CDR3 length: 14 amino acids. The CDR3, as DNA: TGTGCCAGCAGTTTGTATCAGGGGAATCGCGAGCAGTACTTC. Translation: CASSLYQGNREQYF.

CDR3: CASSGARAADTLYF. CDR3 nucleotide sequence: TGTGCCAGCAGTGGGGCAAGGGCGGCAGATACGCTATATTTT. This rearrangement joins TRBV6-1 to TRBJ2-3; D uncertain. Trimming removed 4 bases from V and 15 bases from J, with 23 bases in between. The CDR3 is 14 amino acids. Germline V gene data show CDR1 as MNHNS and CDR2 as SASEGT.

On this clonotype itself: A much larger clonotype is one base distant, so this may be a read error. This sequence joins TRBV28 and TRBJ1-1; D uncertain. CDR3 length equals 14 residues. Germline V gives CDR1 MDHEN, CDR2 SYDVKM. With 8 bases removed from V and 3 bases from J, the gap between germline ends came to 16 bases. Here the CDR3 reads CASLSVQLDTEAFF. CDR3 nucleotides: TGTGCCAGCCTTTCGGTACAGCTGGACACTGAAGCTTTCTTT.

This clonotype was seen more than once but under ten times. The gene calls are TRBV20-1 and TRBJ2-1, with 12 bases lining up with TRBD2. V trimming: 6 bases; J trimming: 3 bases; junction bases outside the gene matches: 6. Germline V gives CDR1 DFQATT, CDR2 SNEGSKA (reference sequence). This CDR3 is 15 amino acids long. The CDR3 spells CSARTSGTYYNEQFF. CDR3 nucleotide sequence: TGCAGTGCAAGGACTAGCGGGACCTACTACAATGAGCAGTTCTTC.

CDR3 DNA: TGTGCCAGCAGCTTCGGACTAGCGGGCCCAGATACGCAGTATTTT. This translates into CASSFGLAGPDTQYF. The chain couples TRBV11-2 to TRBJ2-3; the match to TRBD2 covers 11 bases. Germline CDR1 reads SGHAT; CDR2 reads FQNNGV. The CDR3 is 15 residues long. V lost 3 bases to trimming and J lost 4 bases; unmatched junction nucleotides: 3.

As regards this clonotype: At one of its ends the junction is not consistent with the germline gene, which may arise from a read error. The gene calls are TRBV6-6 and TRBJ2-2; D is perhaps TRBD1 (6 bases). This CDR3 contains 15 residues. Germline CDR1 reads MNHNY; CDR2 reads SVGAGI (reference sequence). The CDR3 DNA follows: TGTACCAGGAGTTACGGGGCAGGGGTCGCCGGGGAGCTGTTTTTT. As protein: CTRSYGAGVAGELFF.

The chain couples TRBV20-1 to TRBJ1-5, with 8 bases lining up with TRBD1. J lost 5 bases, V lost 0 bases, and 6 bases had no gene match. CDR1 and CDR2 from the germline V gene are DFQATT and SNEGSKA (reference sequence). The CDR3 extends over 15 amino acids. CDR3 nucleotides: TGCAGTGCTAGAGATATGCAGGGGGCTCATCAGCCCCAGCATTTT. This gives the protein CSARDMQGAHQPQHF.

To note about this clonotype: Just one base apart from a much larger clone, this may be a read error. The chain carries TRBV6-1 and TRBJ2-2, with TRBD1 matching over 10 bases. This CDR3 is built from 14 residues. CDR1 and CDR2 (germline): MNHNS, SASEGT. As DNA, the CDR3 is TGTGCCAGTGGGACAGGGGTAGACACCGGGGAGCTGTTGTTT. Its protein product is CASGTGVDTGELLF.